This T cell receptor beta chain emerged from a study of blood T cell repertoires in COVID-19. Overall study context: Sites across the United States, Italy and Spain contributed samples from acute and convalescent COVID-19. PBMCs, B-cell-depleted T cells, or T cells were the source of the cDNA or gDNA that made up the material.

As processed by the authors: Estimated nucleated cell counts came from reference gene primer amplification. Repertoires were generated with immunoSEQ multiplex PCR, while TCRdb's copy carries only in-frame clones and drops some. V and J calls and clone size are as listed in that table; D and trimming were resolved from the DNA. This table holds nearly 80,000 clones, around 88% found once. This CDR3 has 15 amino acids. V gave up 0 bases and J gave up 2 bases, with 8 bases separating them. Germline CDR1 MNHEY, CDR2 SVGEGT. Specimen: peripheral blood. The chain couples TRBV6-2 or TRBV6-3 to TRBJ1-3; D is possibly TRBD1 (5 bases). The clonotype originates from a woman aged 80 or older with active or convalescent COVID-19. In DNA, the CDR3 is TGTGCCAGCAGTTACTCTGACAGACCTGGAAACACCATATATTTT. This sequence encodes CASSYSDRPGNTIYF.